The clone carrying this T cell receptor (beta chain) has at least ten counts. Indicated time point: newly diagnosed GD, antithyroid drugs for less than 3 months. TCR sequences were obtained from RNA taken from PBMCs. The data derive from a study of regulatory T cells in long-lasting Graves disease. The wider study: Patients newly diagnosed with Graves' had been on antithyroid drugs for under 3 months.

Trimming cost V 2 bases and J 13 bases, with 14 bases left between them. This CDR3 has 13 residues. Germline lookup yields CDR1 KGHSH and CDR2 LQKENI. Construction of TCR beta libraries relied on iRepertoire HTBI primers and on Arm-PCR targeting CDR3 regions. One entry per CDR3 protein, called by TCRdb with MiXCR from the multiplex PCR reads. The sample lists a few hundred thousand distinct CDR3 sequences; over 15% were seen once. These data also formed part of another study, on T cells in Graves' hyperthyroidism and ophthalmopathy. As that report states: Patients with uncontrolled infections, other autoimmune diseases, pregnancy or lactation were excluded.

Specimen: peripheral blood mononuclear cells (PBMCs), collected at new diagnosis, from a patient treated with antithyroid drugs. The chain employs TRBV18 and TRBJ1-4, with D possibly being TRBD1 (5 bases). The TCR comes from a man between 35 and 55 years old with Graves disease. The CDR3 reads CASSPGLDGGLFF. The CDR3 bases are TGTGCCAGCTCACCAGGACTCGACGGGGGACTGTTTTTT.